This TCR beta chain emerged from a study of T cell responses to AZD1222 COVID-19 vaccine. Study observations and caveats: Vaccination with two AZD1222 doses was followed by a rise in Spike-specific TCR breadth and depth. It should be noted that donors were predominantly white British and more often female, and clonal diversity was possibly underestimated. Repertoires in all cases were sampled only once the peak T cell response had passed.

From germline, CDR1 is MNHNY and CDR2 SVGAGI (reference sequence). V lost 6 bases and J 8 bases, leaving 10 bases between the germline ends. This CDR3 has 12 residues. Data came from immunoSEQ multiplex PCR; TCRdb stores just in-frame clones and leaves some out. The sample shows around 150,000 clones, about 90% of them seen only once. On this clone itself: Antigen unknown.

The chain carries TRBV6-6 and TRBJ1-4; no clear D. The origin of this receptor is an adult who received the AZD1222 COVID-19 vaccine. Sequencing was performed on peripheral blood, taken 28 days after the second AZD1222 dose. This CDR3 reads CASRNVPEKLFF. The CDR3 DNA follows: TGTGCCAGCAGAAACGTGCCGGAAAAACTGTTTTTT.